This T cell receptor (beta chain) is drawn from a study of blood T cell repertoires in COVID-19. The CDR3 contains 14 residues. CDR1 and CDR2 from the germline V gene are SGHRS and YFSETQ. Trimming took 4 bases from V and 5 from J; bases not matched to a gene: 5. Assay: immunoSEQ multiplex PCR; the TCRdb copy retains only in-frame clones and omits some. The table shows 190,000 or so clones, with 80% to 90% occurring only once. The chain couples TRBV5-1 to TRBJ1-1, with TRBD1 matching over 10 bases. The receptor was isolated from a woman older than 75 with COVID-19, enrolled during active disease. The source material was peripheral blood. CDR3 coding DNA: TGCGCCAGCAGCCGGGACAGGGGCGGAACTGAAGCTTTCTTT. It codes for CASSRDRGGTEAFF.